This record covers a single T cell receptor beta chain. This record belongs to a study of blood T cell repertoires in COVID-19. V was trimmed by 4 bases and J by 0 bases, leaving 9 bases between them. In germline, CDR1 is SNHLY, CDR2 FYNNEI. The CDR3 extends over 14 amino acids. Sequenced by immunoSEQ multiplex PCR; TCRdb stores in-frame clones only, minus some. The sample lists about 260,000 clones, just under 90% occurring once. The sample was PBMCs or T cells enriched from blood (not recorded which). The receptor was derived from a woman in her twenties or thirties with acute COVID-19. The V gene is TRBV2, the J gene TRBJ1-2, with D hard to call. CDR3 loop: CASSGYTPNYGYTF. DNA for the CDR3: TGTGCCAGCAGTGGGTACACACCTAACTATGGCTACACCTTC. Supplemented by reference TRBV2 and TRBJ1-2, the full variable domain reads EPEVTQTPSHQVTQMGQEVILRCVPISNHLYFYWYRQILGQKVEFLVSFYNNEISEKSEIFDDQFSVERPDGSNFTLKIRSTKLEDSAMYFCASSGYTPNYGYTFGSGTRLTVV.